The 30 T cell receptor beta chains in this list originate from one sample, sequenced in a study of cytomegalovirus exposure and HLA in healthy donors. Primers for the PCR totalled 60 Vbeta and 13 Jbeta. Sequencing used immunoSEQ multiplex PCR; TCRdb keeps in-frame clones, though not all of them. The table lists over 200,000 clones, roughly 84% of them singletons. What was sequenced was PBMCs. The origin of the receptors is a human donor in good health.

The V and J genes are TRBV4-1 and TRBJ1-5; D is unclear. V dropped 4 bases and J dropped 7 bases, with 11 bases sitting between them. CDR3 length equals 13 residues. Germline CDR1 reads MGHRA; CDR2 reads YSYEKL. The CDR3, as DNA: TGCGCCAGCAGCCCGGATAGCGGGCAGCCCCAGCATTTT. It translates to CASSPDSGQPQHF.

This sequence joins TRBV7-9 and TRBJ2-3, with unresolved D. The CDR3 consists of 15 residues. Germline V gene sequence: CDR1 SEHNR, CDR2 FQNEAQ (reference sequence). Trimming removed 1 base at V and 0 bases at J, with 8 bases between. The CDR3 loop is CASSLGVGSTDTQYF. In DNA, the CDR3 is TGTGCCAGCAGCTTAGGTGTCGGGAGCACAGATACGCAGTATTTT.

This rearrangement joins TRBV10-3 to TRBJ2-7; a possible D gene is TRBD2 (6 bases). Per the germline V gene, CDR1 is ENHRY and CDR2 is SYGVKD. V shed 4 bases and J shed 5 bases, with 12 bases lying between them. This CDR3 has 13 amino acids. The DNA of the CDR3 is TGTGCCATCAGTGGGAGGGGAGGCCACGAGCAGTACTTC. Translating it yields CAISGRGGHEQYF.

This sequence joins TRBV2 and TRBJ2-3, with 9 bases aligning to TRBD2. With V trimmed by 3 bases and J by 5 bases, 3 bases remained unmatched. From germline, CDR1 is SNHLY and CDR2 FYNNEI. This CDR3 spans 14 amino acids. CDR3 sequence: CASSETSGIDTQYF. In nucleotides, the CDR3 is TGTGCCAGCAGTGAGACTAGCGGAATAGATACGCAGTATTTT.

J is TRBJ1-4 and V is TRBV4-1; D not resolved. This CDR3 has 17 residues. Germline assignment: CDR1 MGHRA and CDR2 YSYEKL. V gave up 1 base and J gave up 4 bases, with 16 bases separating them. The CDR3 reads CASSQGSTVRFNEKLFF. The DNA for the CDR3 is TGCGCCAGCAGCCAAGGTTCGACGGTGAGGTTTAATGAAAAACTGTTTTTT.

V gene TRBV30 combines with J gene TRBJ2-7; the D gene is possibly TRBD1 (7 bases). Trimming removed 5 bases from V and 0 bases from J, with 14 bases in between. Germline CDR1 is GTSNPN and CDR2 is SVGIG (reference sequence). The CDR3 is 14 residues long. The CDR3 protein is CAWGNQGGSYEQYF. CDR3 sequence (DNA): TGTGCCTGGGGCAATCAGGGGGGCTCCTACGAGCAGTACTTC.

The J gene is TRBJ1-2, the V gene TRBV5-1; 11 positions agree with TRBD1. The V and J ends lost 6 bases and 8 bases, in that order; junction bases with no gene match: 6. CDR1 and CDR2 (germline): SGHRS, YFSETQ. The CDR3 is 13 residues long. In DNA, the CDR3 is TGCGCCAGCACCGGACAGGGGGCGAGAGGCTACACCTTC. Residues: CASTGQGARGYTF.

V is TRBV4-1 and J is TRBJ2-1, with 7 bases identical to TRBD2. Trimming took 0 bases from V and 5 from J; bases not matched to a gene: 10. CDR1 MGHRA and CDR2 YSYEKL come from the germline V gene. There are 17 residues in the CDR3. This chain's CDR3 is CASSQDPAGVSNNEQFF. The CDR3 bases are TGCGCCAGCAGCCAAGATCCGGCGGGAGTTAGCAACAATGAGCAGTTCTTC.

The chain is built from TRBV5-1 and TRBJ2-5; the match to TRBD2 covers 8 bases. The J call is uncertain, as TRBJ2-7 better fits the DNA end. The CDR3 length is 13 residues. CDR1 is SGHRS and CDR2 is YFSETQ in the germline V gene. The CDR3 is CASSKLAVYEQYF. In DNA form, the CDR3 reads TGCGCCAGCAGTAAACTAGCGGTCTACGAGCAGTACTTC.

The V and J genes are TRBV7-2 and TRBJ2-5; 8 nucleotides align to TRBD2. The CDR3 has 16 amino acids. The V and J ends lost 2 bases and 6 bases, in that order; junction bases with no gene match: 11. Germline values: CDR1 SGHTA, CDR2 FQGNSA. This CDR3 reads CASSLNLAGTGQTQYF. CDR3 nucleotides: TGTGCCAGCAGCTTAAACCTAGCGGGTACTGGCCAGACCCAGTACTTC.

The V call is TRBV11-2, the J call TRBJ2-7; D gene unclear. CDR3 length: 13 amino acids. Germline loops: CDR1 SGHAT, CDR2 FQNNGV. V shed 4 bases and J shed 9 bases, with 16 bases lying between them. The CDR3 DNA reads TGTGCCAGCAGCTCTTTTAAAAACTCTGGGCAGTACTTC. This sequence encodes CASSSFKNSGQYF.

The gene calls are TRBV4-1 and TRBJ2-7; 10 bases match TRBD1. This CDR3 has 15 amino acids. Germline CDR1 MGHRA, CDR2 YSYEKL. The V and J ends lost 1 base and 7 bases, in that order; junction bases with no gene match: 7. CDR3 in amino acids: CASSQAGTGVGEQYF. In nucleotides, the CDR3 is TGCGCCAGCAGCCAAGCGGGGACAGGGGTGGGGGAGCAGTACTTC.

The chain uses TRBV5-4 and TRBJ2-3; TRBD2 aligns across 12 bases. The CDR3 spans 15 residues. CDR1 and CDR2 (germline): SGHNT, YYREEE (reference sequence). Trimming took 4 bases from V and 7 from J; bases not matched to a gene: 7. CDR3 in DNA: TGTGCCAGCAGCCCAGGACTAGCGGGAAGTTATACGCAGTATTTT. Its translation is CASSPGLAGSYTQYF.

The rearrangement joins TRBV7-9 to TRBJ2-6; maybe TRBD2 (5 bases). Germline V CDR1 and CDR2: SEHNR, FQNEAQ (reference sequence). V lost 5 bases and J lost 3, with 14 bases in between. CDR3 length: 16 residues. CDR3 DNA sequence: TGTGCCAGCAGCCCCGAGGGCCTAGGTGGGGCCAACGTCCTGACTTTC. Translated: CASSPEGLGGANVLTF.

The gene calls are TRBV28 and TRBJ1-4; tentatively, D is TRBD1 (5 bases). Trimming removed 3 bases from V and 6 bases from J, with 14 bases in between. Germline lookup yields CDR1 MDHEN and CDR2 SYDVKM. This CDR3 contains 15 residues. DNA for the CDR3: TGTGCCAGCAGTTTTGCGTTCGGGGGGGATGAAAAACTGTTTTTT. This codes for CASSFAFGGDEKLFF.

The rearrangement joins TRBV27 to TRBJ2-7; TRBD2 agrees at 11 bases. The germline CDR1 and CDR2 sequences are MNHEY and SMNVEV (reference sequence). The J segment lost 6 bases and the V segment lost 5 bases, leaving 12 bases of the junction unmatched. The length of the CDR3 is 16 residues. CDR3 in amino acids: CASSPPSSGRSSEQYF. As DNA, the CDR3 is TGTGCCAGCAGTCCCCCCTCTAGCGGGAGGTCGTCCGAGCAGTACTTC.

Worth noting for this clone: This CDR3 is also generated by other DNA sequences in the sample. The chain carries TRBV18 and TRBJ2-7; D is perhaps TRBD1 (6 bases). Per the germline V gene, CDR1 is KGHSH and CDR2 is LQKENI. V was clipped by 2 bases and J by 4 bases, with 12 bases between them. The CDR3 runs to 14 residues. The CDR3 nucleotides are TGTGCCAGCTCACCAGGTACCGGGACATACGAGCAGTACTTC. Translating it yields CASSPGTGTYEQYF.

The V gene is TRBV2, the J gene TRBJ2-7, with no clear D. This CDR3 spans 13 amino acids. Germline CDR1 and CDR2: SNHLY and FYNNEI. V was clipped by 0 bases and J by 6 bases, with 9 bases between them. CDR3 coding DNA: TGTGCCAGCAGTGAAGCCCCGTCGGGCGAGCAGTACTTC. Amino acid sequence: CASSEAPSGEQYF.

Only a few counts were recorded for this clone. The CDR3 here is CASSLAGLEETQYF. In DNA form, the CDR3 reads TGCGCCAGCAGCTTGGCAGGGCTGGAAGAGACCCAGTACTTC. The chain is built from TRBV5-1 and TRBJ2-5; weak D call: TRBD1 (5 bases). CDR1 and CDR2 (germline): SGHRS, YFSETQ. CDR3 length: 14 amino acids. The ends were cut back, 0 bases at V and 3 bases at J, with 9 bases in the middle.

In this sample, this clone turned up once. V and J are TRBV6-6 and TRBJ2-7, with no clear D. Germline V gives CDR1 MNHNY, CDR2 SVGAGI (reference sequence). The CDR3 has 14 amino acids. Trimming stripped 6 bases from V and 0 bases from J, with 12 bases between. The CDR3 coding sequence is TGTGCCAGCAGCCCGTTTAGGAGCTCCTACGAGCAGTACTTC. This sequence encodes CASSPFRSSYEQYF.

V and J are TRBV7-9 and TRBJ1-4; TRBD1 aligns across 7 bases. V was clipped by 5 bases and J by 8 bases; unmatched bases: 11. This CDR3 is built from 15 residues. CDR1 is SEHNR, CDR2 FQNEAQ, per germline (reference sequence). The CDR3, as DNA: TGTGCCAGCAGCCGACCCCAGGGGGACATCGAAAAACTGTTTTTT. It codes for CASSRPQGDIEKLFF.

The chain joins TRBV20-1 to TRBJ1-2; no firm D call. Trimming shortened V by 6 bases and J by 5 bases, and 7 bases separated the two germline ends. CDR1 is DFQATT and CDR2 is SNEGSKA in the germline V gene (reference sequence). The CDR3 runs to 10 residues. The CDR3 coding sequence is TGCAGTGCCGAGGAGTATGGCTACACCTTC. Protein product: CSAEEYGYTF.

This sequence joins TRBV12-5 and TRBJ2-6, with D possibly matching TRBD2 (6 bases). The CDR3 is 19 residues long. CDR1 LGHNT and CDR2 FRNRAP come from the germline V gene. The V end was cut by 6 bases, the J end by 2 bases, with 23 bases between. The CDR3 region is CASGFQAGHNGPGANVLTF. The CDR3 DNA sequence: TGTGCTAGTGGCTTCCAGGCGGGGCACAACGGACCTGGGGCCAACGTCCTGACTTTC.

CDR3 coding DNA: TGTGCCAGCAGTCCACTAGCGGGAGGTACCTACGAGCAGTACTTC. Translated, it gives CASSPLAGGTYEQYF. The chain carries TRBV11-2 and TRBJ2-7, with 12 positions matching TRBD2. V gave up 6 bases and J gave up 2 bases; unmatched junction bases: 5. This CDR3 is built from 15 residues. Germline V gene sequence: CDR1 SGHAT, CDR2 FQNNGV. The full variable domain, rest sourced from reference TRBV11-2 and TRBJ2-7, is EAGVAQSPRYKIIEKRQSVAFWCNPISGHATLYWYQQILGQGPKLLIQFQNNGVVDDSQLPKDRFSAERLKGVDSTLKIQPAKLEDSAVYLCASSPLAGGTYEQYFGPGTRLTVT.

CDR3 in DNA: TGTGCCAGCACCAACTCCGGGTATGGCTACACCTTC. Protein sequence: CASTNSGYGYTF. The genes are TRBV7-9 and TRBJ1-2; D remains ambiguous. CDR3 length: 12 amino acids. V lost 7 bases to trimming and J lost 5 bases, with 11 bases between them. Germline CDR1 SEHNR, CDR2 FQNEAQ (reference sequence).

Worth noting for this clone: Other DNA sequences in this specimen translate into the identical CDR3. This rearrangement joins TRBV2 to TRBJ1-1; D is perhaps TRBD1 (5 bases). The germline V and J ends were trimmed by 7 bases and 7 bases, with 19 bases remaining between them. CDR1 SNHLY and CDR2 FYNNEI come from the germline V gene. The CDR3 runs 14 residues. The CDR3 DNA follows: TGTGCCAGCAACCAAGGCGGGGGGATTGGTGAAGCTTTCTTT. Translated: CASNQGGGIGEAFF. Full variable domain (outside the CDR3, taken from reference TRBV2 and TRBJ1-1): EPEVTQTPSHQVTQMGQEVILRCVPISNHLYFYWYRQILGQKVEFLVSFYNNEISEKSEIFDDQFSVERPDGSNFTLKIRSTKLEDSAMYFCASNQGGGIGEAFFGQGTRLTVV.

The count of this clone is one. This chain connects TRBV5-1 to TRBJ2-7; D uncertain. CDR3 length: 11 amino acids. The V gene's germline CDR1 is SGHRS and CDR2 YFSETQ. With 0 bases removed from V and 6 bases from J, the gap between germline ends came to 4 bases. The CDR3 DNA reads TGCGCCAGCAGCTTGGGCGCCGAGCAGTACTTC. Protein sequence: CASSLGAEQYF.

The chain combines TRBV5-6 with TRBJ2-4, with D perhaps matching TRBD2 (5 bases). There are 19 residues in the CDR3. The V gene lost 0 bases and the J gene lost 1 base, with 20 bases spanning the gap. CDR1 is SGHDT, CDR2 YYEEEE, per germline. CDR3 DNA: TGTGCCAGCAGCTTGGCCATTAGGAGGCAACCCTGGGCCAAAAACATTCAGTACTTC. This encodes CASSLAIRRQPWAKNIQYF.

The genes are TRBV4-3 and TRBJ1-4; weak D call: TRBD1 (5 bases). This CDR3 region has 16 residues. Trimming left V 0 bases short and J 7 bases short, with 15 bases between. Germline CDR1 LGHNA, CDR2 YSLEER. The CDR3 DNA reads TGCGCCAGCAGCCAAGATATAGGGGAAGGAGTTGAAAAACTGTTTTTT. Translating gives CASSQDIGEGVEKLFF.

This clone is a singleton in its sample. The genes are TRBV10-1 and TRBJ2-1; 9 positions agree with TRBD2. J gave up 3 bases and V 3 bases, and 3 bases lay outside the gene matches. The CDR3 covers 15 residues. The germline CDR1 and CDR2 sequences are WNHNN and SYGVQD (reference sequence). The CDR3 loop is CASSDVAGDYNEQFF. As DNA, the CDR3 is TGCGCCAGCAGTGATGTAGCGGGAGACTACAATGAGCAGTTCTTC.